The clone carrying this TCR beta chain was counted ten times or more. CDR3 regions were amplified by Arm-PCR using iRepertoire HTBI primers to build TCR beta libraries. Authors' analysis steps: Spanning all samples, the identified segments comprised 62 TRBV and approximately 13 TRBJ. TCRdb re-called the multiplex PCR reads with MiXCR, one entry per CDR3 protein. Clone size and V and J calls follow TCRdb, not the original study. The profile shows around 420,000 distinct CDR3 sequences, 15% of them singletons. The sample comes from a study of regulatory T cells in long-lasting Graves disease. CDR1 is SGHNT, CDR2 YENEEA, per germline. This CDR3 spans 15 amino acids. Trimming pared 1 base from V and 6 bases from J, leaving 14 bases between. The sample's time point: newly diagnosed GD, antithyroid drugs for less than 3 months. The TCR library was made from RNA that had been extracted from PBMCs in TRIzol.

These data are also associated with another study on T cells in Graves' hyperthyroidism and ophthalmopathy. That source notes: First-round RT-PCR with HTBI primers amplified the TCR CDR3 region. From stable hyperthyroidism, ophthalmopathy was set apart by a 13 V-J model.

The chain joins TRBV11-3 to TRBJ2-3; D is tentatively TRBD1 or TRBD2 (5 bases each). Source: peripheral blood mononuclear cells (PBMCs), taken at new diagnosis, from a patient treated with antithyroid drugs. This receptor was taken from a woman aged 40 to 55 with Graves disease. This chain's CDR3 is CASSLVGAVEDTQYF. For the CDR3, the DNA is TGTGCCAGCAGCTTAGTCGGGGCGGTCGAGGATACGCAGTATTTT.